Listed here is a single TCR beta chain. The study drew all its donors from Caucasian adults living in Nashville, Tennessee. The germline V and J ends were trimmed by 0 bases and 6 bases, with 18 bases remaining between them. Germline CDR1 MGHDK, CDR2 SYGVNS. CDR3 size: 17 residues. These data originate in a study of shared clonotypes between healthy human individuals. Study-level background: The plates for each donor numbered three CD4 naive, three CD4 memory, two CD8 naive and one CD8 memory.

Repertoires were generated with immunoSEQ multiplex PCR, while TCRdb's copy carries only in-frame clones and drops some. The sample records under 600,000 clones, around 97% being singletons. This receptor was identified in a young woman in good health. The chain employs TRBV25-1 and TRBJ2-1, with D tentatively TRBD1 (6 bases). The source material was naive CD4+ T cells sorted from blood. Subset noted: CD45RA+ positively selected. CDR3 coding DNA: TGTGCCAGCAGTGAATATAGTGCTGGGGGCCCCCTCAATGAGCAGTTCTTC. Residues: CASSEYSAGGPLNEQFF.